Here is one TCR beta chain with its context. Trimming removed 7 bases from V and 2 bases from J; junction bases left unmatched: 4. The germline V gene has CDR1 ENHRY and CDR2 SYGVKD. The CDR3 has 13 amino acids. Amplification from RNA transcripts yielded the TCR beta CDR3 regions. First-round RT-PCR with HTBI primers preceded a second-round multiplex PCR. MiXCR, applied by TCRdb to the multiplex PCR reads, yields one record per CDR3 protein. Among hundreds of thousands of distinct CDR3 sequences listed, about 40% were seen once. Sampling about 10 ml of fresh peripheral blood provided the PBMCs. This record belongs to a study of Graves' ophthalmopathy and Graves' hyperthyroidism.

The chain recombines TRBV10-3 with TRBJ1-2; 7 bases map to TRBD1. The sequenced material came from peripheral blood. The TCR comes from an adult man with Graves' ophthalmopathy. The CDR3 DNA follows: TGTGCCATCAAAGGACAGGAGAACTATGGCTACACCTTC. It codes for CAIKGQENYGYTF.